These 14 T cell receptor beta chains were sequenced from one sample in a study of beta chain features in type 1 diabetes. Expressed TCRB transcripts were sequenced after all isolated RNA was converted to cDNA. The protocol was immunoSEQ multiplex PCR, while the TCRdb copy is restricted to in-frame clones and leaves out a portion. Among 900,000 or so clones, under 20% were seen once, and the ten largest hold roughly 0.025%. Sample: naive CD4+ T cells from blood. Every receptor here comes from a young woman in good health.

This clone turned up a few times. The chain couples TRBV6-5 to TRBJ2-3; 7 bases match TRBD2. The CDR3 contains 14 residues. CDR1 and CDR2 from the germline V gene are MNHEY and SVGAGI. V shed 4 bases and J 2 bases; nucleotides not matched to a gene: 3. The CDR3 spells CASSLLATTDTQYF. The CDR3 coding sequence is TGTGCCAGCAGTTTACTAGCGACCACAGATACGCAGTATTTT.

This clone has only a few counts. J is TRBJ2-7 and V is TRBV18; the D gene is possibly TRBD1 (6 bases). Deletions cut 0 bases from V and 6 bases from J, with 15 bases between. Germline-derived CDR1 and CDR2 are KGHSH and LQKENI. The CDR3 sequence is 15 residues long. The CDR3 DNA follows: TGTGCCAGCTCACCACCCCACGGCAGGGGCATCGAGCAGTACTTC. This codes for CASSPPHGRGIEQYF.

In this sample, this clone turned up a few times. This rearrangement joins TRBV4-3 to TRBJ2-7; D is ambiguous. V shed 0 bases and J shed 0 bases, with 9 bases lying between them. CDR3 length equals 15 residues. Germline V CDR1 and CDR2: LGHNA, YSLEER. CDR3 sequence (DNA): TGCGCCAGCAGCCAAGATGCGTCAATCTCCTACGAGCAGTACTTC. The encoded protein is CASSQDASISYEQYF.

This clone has just a few counts. J is TRBJ2-7 and V is TRBV9, with a possible D match to TRBD1 (6 bases). CDR3 size: 17 residues. The germline CDR1 and CDR2 sequences are SGDLS and YYNGEE. V dropped 0 bases and J dropped 6 bases, with 22 bases sitting between them. In nucleotides, the CDR3 is TGTGCCAGCAGCGTAGGGATGTCCTCGTCAGGGGTGAGCGAGCAGTACTTC. Residues: CASSVGMSSSGVSEQYF.

This clone turned up a few times. This sample includes further DNA sequences coding for the same CDR3. The V and J genes are TRBV10-3 and TRBJ2-7; tentatively, D is TRBD1 (6 bases). This CDR3 spans 12 amino acids. V lost 4 bases, J lost 3 bases, and 7 bases lay in between. Germline CDR1 is ENHRY and CDR2 is SYGVKD. The CDR3 DNA follows: TGTGCCATCAGTGCGGACAGCTACGAGCAGTACTTC. Its protein is CAISADSYEQYF.

The rearrangement links TRBV19 to TRBJ2-1; 10 bases agree with TRBD2. Germline CDR1 is LNHDA and CDR2 is SQIVND (reference sequence). The CDR3 is 14 amino acids. V dropped 4 bases and J dropped 7; count of bases not matched to a gene: 4. This CDR3 is CASSKLAGRNEQFF. The CDR3 DNA is TGTGCCAGTAGTAAACTAGCGGGGAGGAATGAGCAGTTCTTC.

The V and J genes are TRBV2 and TRBJ2-3; D unresolved. V was shortened by 3 bases and J by 5 bases, with 3 bases between the two germline ends. Looked up from germline, CDR1 is SNHLY and CDR2 is FYNNEI. This CDR3 region has 11 residues. Here the CDR3 reads CASSDRDTQYF. CDR3 in DNA: TGTGCCAGCAGTGATAGAGATACGCAGTATTTT.

This rearrangement joins TRBV7-2 to TRBJ2-7; 10 bases match TRBD2. This CDR3 is built from 16 residues. The germline gives CDR1 SGHTA, CDR2 FQGNSA. V trimming: 3 bases; J trimming: 11 bases; junction bases outside the gene matches: 16. This CDR3 reads CASSFTTTTSGHRKYF. As DNA, the CDR3 is TGTGCCAGCAGCTTTACGACTACGACTAGCGGGCATAGGAAGTACTTC.

The gene calls are TRBV10-3 and TRBJ2-7; a weak D match, TRBD2 (5 bases). This CDR3 contains 15 residues. V lost 3 bases and J lost 2, with 14 bases in between. CDR1 is ENHRY, CDR2 SYGVKD, per germline. This CDR3 reads CAISESGRPTYEQYF. CDR3 DNA sequence: TGTGCCATCAGTGAATCGGGGAGACCTACCTACGAGCAGTACTTC.

V gene TRBV4-3 combines with J gene TRBJ2-5; D possibly uses TRBD1 or TRBD2 (5 bases each). Germline values: CDR1 LGHNA, CDR2 YSLEER. The CDR3 has 15 amino acids. The V and J ends lost 1 base and 4 bases respectively, with 13 bases between them. CDR3 nucleotide sequence: TGCGCCAGCAGCCAAGGGCATACTAGGGGAGAGACCCAGTACTTC. The encoded protein is CASSQGHTRGETQYF.

This clone was counted only a few times. The J gene is TRBJ2-6, the V gene TRBV7-9; D uncertain. Trimming took 2 bases from V and 2 from J, leaving 19 bases between them. Per the germline V gene, CDR1 is SEHNR and CDR2 is FQNEAQ (reference sequence). The CDR3 spans 19 residues. The CDR3 sequence: CASSLWLTKGSPGANVLTF. The CDR3 DNA follows: TGTGCCAGCAGCTTATGGCTTACCAAAGGGTCCCCTGGGGCCAACGTCCTGACTTTC.

The CDR3 region is CSVDLVYNEQFF. Written as DNA, the CDR3 is TGCAGCGTTGATCTGGTCTACAATGAGCAGTTCTTC. The chain joins TRBV29-1 to TRBJ2-1; the D is unclear. Germline-derived CDR1 and CDR2 are SQVTM and ANQGSEA. Trimming took 3 bases from V and 3 from J, leaving 6 bases between them. The CDR3 spans 12 residues.

This chain uses TRBV5-6 with TRBJ2-1; TRBD1 aligns across 10 bases. The CDR3 extends over 15 amino acids. V shed 0 bases and J 4 bases; nucleotides not matched to a gene: 1. Germline V gives CDR1 SGHDT, CDR2 YYEEEE. The CDR3 loop reads CASSLGDRGYNEQFF. The CDR3, as DNA: TGTGCCAGCAGCTTGGGGGACAGGGGTTACAATGAGCAGTTCTTC.

J is TRBJ2-4 and V is TRBV27; D unresolved. Trimming removed 3 bases at V and 4 bases at J, with 7 bases between. Germline CDR1 MNHEY, CDR2 SMNVEV (reference sequence). The CDR3 contains 13 residues. CDR3 loop: CASSFAQKNIQYF. The CDR3, as DNA: TGTGCCAGCAGTTTCGCACAGAAAAACATTCAGTACTTC.